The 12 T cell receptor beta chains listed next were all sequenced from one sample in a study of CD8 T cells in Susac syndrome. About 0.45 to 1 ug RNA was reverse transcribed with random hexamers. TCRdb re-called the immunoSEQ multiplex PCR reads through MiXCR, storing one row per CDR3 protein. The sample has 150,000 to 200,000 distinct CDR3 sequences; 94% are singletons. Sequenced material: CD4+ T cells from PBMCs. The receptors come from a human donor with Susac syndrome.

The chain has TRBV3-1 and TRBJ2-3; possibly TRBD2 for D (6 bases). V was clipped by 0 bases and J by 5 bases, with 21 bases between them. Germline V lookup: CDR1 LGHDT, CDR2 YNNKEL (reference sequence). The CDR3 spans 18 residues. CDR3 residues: CASSQDGPGGDREDTQYF. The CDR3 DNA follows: TGTGCCAGCAGCCAAGATGGCCCCGGCGGGGACCGTGAAGATACGCAGTATTTT.

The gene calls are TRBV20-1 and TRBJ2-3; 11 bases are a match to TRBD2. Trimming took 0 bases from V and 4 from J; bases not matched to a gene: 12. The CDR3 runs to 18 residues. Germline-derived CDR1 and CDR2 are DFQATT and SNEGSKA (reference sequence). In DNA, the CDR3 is TGCAGTGCTAGAGATCGGGGCATAGCGGGGGGGCTCTCAGATACGCAGTATTTT. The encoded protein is CSARDRGIAGGLSDTQYF.

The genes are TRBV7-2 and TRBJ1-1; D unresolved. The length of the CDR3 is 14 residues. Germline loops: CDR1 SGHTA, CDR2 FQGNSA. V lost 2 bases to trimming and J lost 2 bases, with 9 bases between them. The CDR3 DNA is TGTGCCAGCAGCTTAAAGGGATTAAACACTGAAGCTTTCTTT. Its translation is CASSLKGLNTEAFF.

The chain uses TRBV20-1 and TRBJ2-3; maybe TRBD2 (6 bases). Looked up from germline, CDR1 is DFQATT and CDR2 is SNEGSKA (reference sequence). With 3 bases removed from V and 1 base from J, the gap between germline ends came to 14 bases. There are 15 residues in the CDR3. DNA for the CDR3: TGCAGTGCTAGGATGGGAGGAGGTGGCACAGATACGCAGTATTTT. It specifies CSARMGGGGTDTQYF.

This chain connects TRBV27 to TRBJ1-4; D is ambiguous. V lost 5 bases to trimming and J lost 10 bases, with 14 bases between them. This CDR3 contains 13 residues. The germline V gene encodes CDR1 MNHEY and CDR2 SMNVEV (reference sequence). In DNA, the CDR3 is TGTGCCAGCAGTCAAGGACCTAGAGCAAAACTGTTTTTT. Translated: CASSQGPRAKLFF.

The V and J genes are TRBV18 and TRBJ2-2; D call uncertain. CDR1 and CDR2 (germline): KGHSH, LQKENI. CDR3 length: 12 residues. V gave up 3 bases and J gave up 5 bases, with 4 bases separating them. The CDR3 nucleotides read TGTGCCAGCTCACCCCGGACCGGGGAGCTGTTTTTT. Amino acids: CASSPRTGELFF.

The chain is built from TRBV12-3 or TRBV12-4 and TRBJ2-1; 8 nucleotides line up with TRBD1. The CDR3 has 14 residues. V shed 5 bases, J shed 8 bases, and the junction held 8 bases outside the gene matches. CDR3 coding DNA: TGTGCCAGCAGTCGACAGACAGGGGACCATGAGCAGTTCTTC. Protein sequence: CASSRQTGDHEQFF.

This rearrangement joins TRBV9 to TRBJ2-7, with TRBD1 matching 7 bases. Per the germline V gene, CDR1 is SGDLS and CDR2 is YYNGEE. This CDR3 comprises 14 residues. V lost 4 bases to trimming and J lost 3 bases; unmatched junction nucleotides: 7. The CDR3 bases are TGTGCCAGCAGCCCCACGACAGGGTTCTACGAGCAGTACTTC. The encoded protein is CASSPTTGFYEQYF.

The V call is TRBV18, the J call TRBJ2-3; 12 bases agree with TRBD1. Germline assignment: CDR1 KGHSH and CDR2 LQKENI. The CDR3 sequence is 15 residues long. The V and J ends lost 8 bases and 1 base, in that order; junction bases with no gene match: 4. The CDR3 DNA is TGTGCCAGCGCCTGGGACAGGGGGCGCACAGATACGCAGTATTTT. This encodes CASAWDRGRTDTQYF. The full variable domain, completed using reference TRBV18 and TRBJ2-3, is NAGVMQNPRHLVRRRGQEARLRCSPMKGHSHVYWYRQLPEEGLKFMVYLQKENIIDESGMPKERFSAEFPKEGPSILRIQQVVRGDSAAYFCASAWDRGRTDTQYFGPGTRLTVL.

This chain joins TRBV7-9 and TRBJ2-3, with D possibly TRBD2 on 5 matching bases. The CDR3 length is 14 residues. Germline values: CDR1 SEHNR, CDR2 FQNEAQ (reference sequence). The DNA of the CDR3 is TGTGCAGCCGTGAGGGTGGCGGGCGCGGATACGCAGTATTTT. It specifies CAAVRVAGADTQYF.

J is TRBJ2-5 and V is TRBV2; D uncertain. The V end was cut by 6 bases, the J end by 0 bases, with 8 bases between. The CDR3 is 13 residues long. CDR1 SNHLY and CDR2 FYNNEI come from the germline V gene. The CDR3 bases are TGTGCCAGCAGCGGAGAGTACCAAGAGACCCAGTACTTC. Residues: CASSGEYQETQYF. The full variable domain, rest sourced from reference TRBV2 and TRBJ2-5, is EPEVTQTPSHQVTQMGQEVILRCVPISNHLYFYWYRQILGQKVEFLVSFYNNEISEKSEIFDDQFSVERPDGSNFTLKIRSTKLEDSAMYFCASSGEYQETQYFGPGTRLLVL.

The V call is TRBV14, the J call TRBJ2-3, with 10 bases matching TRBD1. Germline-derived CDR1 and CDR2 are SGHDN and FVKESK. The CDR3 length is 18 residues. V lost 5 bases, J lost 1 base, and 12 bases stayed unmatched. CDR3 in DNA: TGTGCCAGCAGCTCTTACCGTACCGGGACAGGGGGCACAGATACGCAGTATTTT. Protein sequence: CASSSYRTGTGGTDTQYF. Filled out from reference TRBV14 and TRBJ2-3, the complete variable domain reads EAGVTQFPSHSVIEKGQTVTLRCDPISGHDNLYWYRRVMGKEIKFLLHFVKESKQDESGMPNNRFLAERTGGTYSTLKVQPAELEDSGVYFCASSSYRTGTGGTDTQYFGPGTRLTVL.